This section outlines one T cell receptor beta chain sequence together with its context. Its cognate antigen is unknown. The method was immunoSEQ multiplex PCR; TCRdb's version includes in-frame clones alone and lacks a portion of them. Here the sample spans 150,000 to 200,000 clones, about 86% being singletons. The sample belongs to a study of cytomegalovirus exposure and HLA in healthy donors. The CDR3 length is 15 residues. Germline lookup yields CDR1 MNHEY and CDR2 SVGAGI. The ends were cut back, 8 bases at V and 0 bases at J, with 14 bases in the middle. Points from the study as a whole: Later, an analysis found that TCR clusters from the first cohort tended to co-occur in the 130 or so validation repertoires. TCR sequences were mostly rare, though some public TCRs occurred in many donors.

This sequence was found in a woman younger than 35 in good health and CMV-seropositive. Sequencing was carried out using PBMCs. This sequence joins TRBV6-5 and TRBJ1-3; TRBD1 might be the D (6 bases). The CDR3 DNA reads TGTGCCAGCTCGCGGGGGCCCAGCTCTGGAAACACCATATATTTT. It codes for CASSRGPSSGNTIYF.